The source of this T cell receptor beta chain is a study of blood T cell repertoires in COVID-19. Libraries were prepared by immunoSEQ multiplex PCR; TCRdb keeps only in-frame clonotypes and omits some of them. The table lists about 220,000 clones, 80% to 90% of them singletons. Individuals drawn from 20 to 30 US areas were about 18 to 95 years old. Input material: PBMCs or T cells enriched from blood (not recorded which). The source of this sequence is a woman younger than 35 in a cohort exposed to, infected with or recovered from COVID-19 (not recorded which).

The CDR3 is CASSPEGGLGEKLFF. The CDR3 region has the DNA TGTGCCAGCAGTCCAGAAGGGGGATTGGGTGAAAAACTGTTTTTT. The rearrangement uses TRBV6-6 and TRBJ1-4, with D possibly being TRBD1 (6 bases). Germline CDR1 is MNHNY and CDR2 is SVGAGI (reference sequence). This CDR3 is built from 15 residues. Trimming pared 5 bases from V and 7 bases from J, leaving 17 bases between.